Below are 17 T cell receptor beta chains sequenced from a single sample in a study of blood T cell repertoires in COVID-19. Data came from immunoSEQ multiplex PCR; TCRdb stores just in-frame clones and leaves some out. The table records about 160,000 clones, approximately 90% of them present only once. The sequenced sample consisted of peripheral blood. These receptor sequences come from a man between 18 and 35 years old with acute or convalescent COVID-19.

The chain is built from TRBV18 and TRBJ2-7, with 12 bases that match TRBD2. This CDR3 has 16 residues. Trimming at V came to 0 bases and at J to 6 bases, leaving 6 bases not matched to a gene. Looked up from germline, CDR1 is KGHSH and CDR2 is LQKENI. CDR3 in amino acids: CASSPPGLAGPGEQYF. CDR3 DNA: TGTGCCAGCTCACCACCTGGACTAGCGGGGCCCGGCGAGCAGTACTTC. Supplemented by reference TRBV18 and TRBJ2-7, the full variable domain reads NAGVMQNPRHLVRRRGQEARLRCSPMKGHSHVYWYRQLPEEGLKFMVYLQKENIIDESGMPKERFSAEFPKEGPSILRIQQVVRGDSAAYFCASSPPGLAGPGEQYFGPGTRLTVT.

This clone was observed a handful of times. This chain links TRBV6-1 with TRBJ1-2; 7 bases line up with TRBD1. Germline V gene data show CDR1 as MNHNS and CDR2 as SASEGT. The CDR3 has 15 residues. The V gene end was trimmed by 3 bases and the J gene end by 3 bases; junction bases not matched to a gene: 7. The CDR3 protein is CASSETGPQDYGYTF. The CDR3 region has the DNA TGTGCCAGCAGTGAGACAGGGCCTCAGGACTATGGCTACACCTTC.

The rearrangement joins TRBV3-1 (or the pseudogene TRBV3-2) to TRBJ2-3; D possibly corresponds to TRBD2 (7 bases). Per germline, CDR1 LGHDT and CDR2 YNNKEL (reference sequence). Trimming stripped 0 bases from V and 8 bases from J, with 15 bases between. CDR3 length: 15 residues. As DNA, the CDR3 is TGTGCCAGCAGCCAAGATCTCGGGGGGCAGGGTACGCAGTATTTT. Translation gives CASSQDLGGQGTQYF.

The chain uses TRBV6-5 and TRBJ2-3, with 7 bases identical to TRBD1. V gave up 6 bases and J gave up 6 bases; unmatched junction bases: 12. Germline V gene lookup returns CDR1 MNHEY and CDR2 SVGAGI. CDR3 length: 15 amino acids. CDR3 sequence reads: CASSRQGNYLDTQYF. CDR3 sequence (DNA): TGTGCCAGCAGCAGACAGGGTAACTACCTCGATACGCAGTATTTT.

V gene TRBV5-6 combines with J gene TRBJ2-7; no definite D call. The germline CDR1 and CDR2 sequences are SGHDT and YYEEEE. The V end was cut by 5 bases, the J end by 4 bases, with 25 bases between. The CDR3 runs to 17 residues. CDR3 in DNA: TGTGCCAGCAGTAAGAAAAACTCCGGGTCCTCCTTATACGAGCAGTACTTC. Its protein is CASSKKNSGSSLYEQYF.

The chain couples TRBV29-1 to TRBJ2-2; D may be TRBD1 (6 bases). Trimming cost V 7 bases and J 5 bases, with 17 bases left between them. CDR3 length: 14 residues. CDR1 and CDR2 from the germline V gene are SQVTM and ANQGSEA. The DNA of the CDR3 is TGCAGCGCCAGGGACACAAAGAGTACCGGGGAGCTGTTTTTT. Translation: CSARDTKSTGELFF.

V usage is TRBV19 and J usage is TRBJ2-1; 8 bases are a match to TRBD2. This CDR3 is 18 amino acids long. V lost 5 bases and J lost 0; bases outside the gene matches: 12. Germline CDR1 is LNHDA and CDR2 is SQIVND (reference sequence). The CDR3 region is CASSETGTRRSSYNEQFF. CDR3 DNA sequence: TGTGCCAGTAGTGAAACCGGGACTAGGAGGAGCTCCTACAATGAGCAGTTCTTC.

V gene TRBV7-2 combines with J gene TRBJ1-1, with 7 positions matching TRBD1. This CDR3 region has 13 residues. Germline CDR1 is SGHTA and CDR2 is FQGNSA. The CDR3: CAPVPGGKTEAFF. Written as DNA, the CDR3 is TGTGCACCCGTCCCAGGGGGAAAGACTGAAGCTTTCTTT.

V and J are TRBV2 and TRBJ1-3, with D possibly being TRBD1 (6 bases). The germline V gene has CDR1 SNHLY and CDR2 FYNNEI. The CDR3 has 20 amino acids. Trimming shortened V by 3 bases and J by 0 bases, and 24 bases separated the two germline ends. This CDR3 reads CASSDTQGLRQLISGNTIYF. The CDR3, as DNA: TGTGCCAGCAGTGACACCCAGGGGCTCCGCCAGTTAATCTCTGGAAACACCATATATTTT.

V usage is TRBV14 and J usage is TRBJ1-6; D gene uncertain. The germline V gene encodes CDR1 SGHDN and CDR2 FVKESK. The V gene lost 4 bases and the J gene lost 11 bases, with 12 bases spanning the gap. This CDR3 region has 13 residues. The DNA of the CDR3 is TGTGCCAGCAGCCCGGCGGTGGGTACACCCCTCCACTTT. This codes for CASSPAVGTPLHF.

The chain has TRBV11-2 and TRBJ2-7; 8 bases align to TRBD2. The CDR3 is 16 amino acids. The germline V gene encodes CDR1 SGHAT and CDR2 FQNNGV. V lost 7 bases and J lost 4; bases outside the gene matches: 15. CDR3 sequence (DNA): TGTGCCAGCAAGTGGGGCCGGGGGGGCCAATTATACGAGCAGTACTTC. Translating it yields CASKWGRGGQLYEQYF.

V is TRBV4-1 and J is TRBJ2-3, with TRBD2 matching 9 bases. The junction had 5 bases not matched to a gene; V was cut back by 0 bases and J by 4 bases. The germline gives CDR1 MGHRA, CDR2 YSYEKL. The CDR3 is made up of 16 amino acids. In DNA, the CDR3 is TGCGCCAGCAGCCAAGAAAAAGCGGGAGGTGCAGATACGCAGTATTTT. Its translation: CASSQEKAGGADTQYF.

The chain couples TRBV5-1 to TRBJ1-1; the D gene is possibly TRBD1 (5 bases). The CDR3 extends over 18 amino acids. Germline CDR1 reads SGHRS; CDR2 reads YFSETQ. The V end lost 0 bases, the J end lost 0 bases, and 18 bases lay between the germline ends. The CDR3, as DNA: TGCGCCAGCAGCTTGGCCCTCGATGTGGGCAGGGTGAACACTGAAGCTTTCTTT. Translating gives CASSLALDVGRVNTEAFF.

This sequence joins TRBV19 and TRBJ2-1; 8 bases are shared with TRBD2. The germline CDR1 and CDR2 sequences are LNHDA and SQIVND (reference sequence). The CDR3 spans 16 residues. V shed 1 base and J 6 bases; nucleotides not matched to a gene: 8. CDR3 coding DNA: TGTGCCAGTAGTATAGTAGGGCTAGCGGGTCCCAATGAGCAGTTCTTC. This encodes CASSIVGLAGPNEQFF.

The chain couples TRBV2 to TRBJ1-1, with TRBD1 matching 7 bases. CDR1 is SNHLY and CDR2 is FYNNEI in the germline V gene. The V and J ends lost 6 bases and 8 bases, in that order; junction bases with no gene match: 9. The CDR3 loop spans 13 amino acids. CDR3 bases: TGTGCCAGCAGACCGGGACAGAGGTCGGAAGCTTTCTTT. It translates to CASRPGQRSEAFF. The variable domain in full, with the rest retrieved from reference TRBV2 and TRBJ1-1, is EPEVTQTPSHQVTQMGQEVILRCVPISNHLYFYWYRQILGQKVEFLVSFYNNEISEKSEIFDDQFSVERPDGSNFTLKIRSTKLEDSAMYFCASRPGQRSEAFFGQGTRLTVV.

The chain recombines TRBV18 with TRBJ2-5, with 11 bases that match TRBD2. The CDR3 sequence is 16 residues long. V shed 5 bases, J shed 1 base, and the junction held 6 bases outside the gene matches. CDR1 is KGHSH and CDR2 is LQKENI in the germline V gene. CDR3 in amino acids: CASSWLLAGGQETQYF. CDR3 DNA: TGTGCCAGCTCATGGCTCCTAGCGGGGGGCCAAGAGACCCAGTACTTC.

This chain uses TRBV6-5 with TRBJ2-2, with 7 bases identical to TRBD1. This CDR3 region has 14 residues. V lost 5 bases and J lost 4; bases outside the gene matches: 4. Germline CDR1 reads MNHEY; CDR2 reads SVGAGI. CDR3 in amino acids: CASSQGQITGELFF. The CDR3 region has the DNA TGTGCCAGCAGTCAGGGACAGATCACCGGGGAGCTGTTTTTT.